One and the same sample provided the 24 T cell receptor beta chains below, sequenced in a study of T cells in Graves' hyperthyroidism and ophthalmopathy. Template material for amplifying TCR beta CDR3 regions consisted of RNA transcripts. The study used the HTBI primer set for a first-round RT-PCR of the TCR CDR3. MiXCR, run by TCRdb on the multiplex PCR reads, gives a single entry per CDR3 protein. Of a few hundred thousand distinct CDR3 sequences listed, roughly a sixth are singletons. Sequencing was done on a sample of blood. These receptors originate from a woman between 18 and 29 years old with Graves' ophthalmopathy.

This clonotype has ten or more counts. The V call is TRBV20-1, the J call TRBJ2-3; 10 bases match TRBD2. V dropped 3 bases and J dropped 1; count of bases not matched to a gene: 7. This CDR3 has 16 amino acids. Germline loops: CDR1 DFQATT, CDR2 SNEGSKA (reference sequence). The CDR3 DNA sequence: TGCAGTGCTAGTACGGTAGCGGGAGGACGCACAGATACGCAGTATTTT. Residues: CSASTVAGGRTDTQYF.

This clonotype was picked up many times. The genes are TRBV6-1 and TRBJ2-7; possibly TRBD1 or TRBD2 for D (5 bases each). The CDR3 extends over 15 amino acids. With 5 bases removed from V and 6 bases from J, the gap between germline ends came to 20 bases. Germline CDR1 reads MNHNS; CDR2 reads SASEGT. The CDR3 here is CASSPSGRWPVEQYF. The CDR3 DNA is TGTGCCAGCAGTCCCTCGGGACGCTGGCCGGTCGAGCAGTACTTC.

Here the CDR3 DNA reads TGTGCCAGCAGTTTAGAGGCAGGCCCGCGGGCTAATGAAAAACTGTTTTTT. Its protein product is CASSLEAGPRANEKLFF. This chain links TRBV12-3 or TRBV12-4 with TRBJ1-4; unclear D gene. The V and J ends lost 1 base and 3 bases respectively, with 15 bases between them. The CDR3 runs to 17 residues.

This clonotype came up many times. The chain combines TRBV3-1 with TRBJ1-2; D unclear. Between the trimmed V and J ends, which lost 0 bases and 5 bases, there was a span of 7 bases. The CDR3 consists of 13 residues. The germline gives CDR1 LGHDT, CDR2 YNNKEL (reference sequence). The CDR3 sequence: CASSQDGGYGYTF. The CDR3 coding sequence is TGTGCCAGCAGCCAAGATGGCGGGTATGGCTACACCTTC. Full variable domain (rest looked up from reference TRBV3-1 and TRBJ1-2): DTAVSQTPKYLVTQMGNDKSIKCEQNLGHDTMYWYKQDSKKFLKIMFSYNNKELIINETVPNRFSPKSPDKAHLNLHINSLELGDSAVYFCASSQDGGYGYTFGSGTRLTVV.

This clonotype was detected ten times or more. V usage is TRBV9 and J usage is TRBJ1-2; 7 bases are a match to TRBD1. Germline CDR1 and CDR2: SGDLS and YYNGEE. The CDR3 is made up of 15 amino acids. Losses at the gene ends were 1 base for V and 0 bases for J; bases not matched to a gene: 3. In nucleotides, the CDR3 is TGTGCCAGCAGCGTATACACAGGGGCTAACTATGGCTACACCTTC. This encodes CASSVYTGANYGYTF. Full variable domain (outside the CDR3, taken from reference TRBV9 and TRBJ1-2): DSGVTQTPKHLITATGQRVTLRCSPRSGDLSVYWYQQSLDQGLQFLIQYYNGEERAKGNILERFSAQQFPDLHSELNLSSLELGDSALYFCASSVYTGANYGYTFGSGTRLTVV.

This clonotype came up many times. The J gene is TRBJ2-7, the V gene TRBV6-1; 8 nucleotides line up with TRBD1. The V gene's germline CDR1 is MNHNS and CDR2 SASEGT. With 5 bases clipped from V and 5 bases from J, the junction kept 5 bases outside the gene matches. This CDR3 contains 13 residues. The CDR3 DNA follows: TGTGCCAGCAGTTATCCGGGACAGGACGAGCAGTACTTC. It is translated as CASSYPGQDEQYF.

This clonotype has only a few counts. V gene TRBV6-2 or TRBV6-3 combines with J gene TRBJ1-5, with D maybe TRBD1 (6 bases). Germline CDR1 and CDR2: MNHEY and SVGEGT. The CDR3 has 13 residues. V lost 5 bases and J 7 bases, leaving 12 bases between the germline ends. CDR3 amino acids: CASSNREPQPQHF. CDR3 DNA: TGTGCCAGCAGTAACAGGGAACCCCAGCCCCAGCATTTT.

The chain carries TRBV29-1 and TRBJ1-2, with 8 bases identical to TRBD1. V shed 6 bases and J 0 bases; nucleotides not matched to a gene: 9. This CDR3 contains 15 residues. CDR1 SQVTM and CDR2 ANQGSEA come from the germline V gene. CDR3 residues: CSVRGIQGANYGYTF. The CDR3 DNA reads as TGCAGCGTCCGGGGCATACAGGGGGCTAACTATGGCTACACCTTC.

This clonotype has only one observation. DNA of the CDR3: TGTGCCAGCTCACGAGCGGGAGGTTTCCAAGAGACCCAGTACTTC. Its translation is CASSRAGGFQETQYF. J is TRBJ2-5 and V is TRBV18; 9 nucleotides match TRBD2. V shed 4 bases, J shed 1 base, and the junction held 4 bases outside the gene matches. CDR3 length: 15 residues. Germline values: CDR1 KGHSH, CDR2 LQKENI.

This clonotype was picked up many times. The chain combines TRBV30 with TRBJ1-2; 9 bases align to TRBD1. The length of the CDR3 is 14 residues. J gave up 4 bases and V 2 bases, and 5 bases lay outside the gene matches. Germline-derived CDR1 and CDR2 are GTSNPN and SVGIG (reference sequence). The CDR3 sequence is CAWSRDRALYGYTF. CDR3 bases: TGTGCCTGGAGTCGGGACAGGGCCCTCTATGGCTACACCTTC.

The chain couples TRBV7-3 to TRBJ1-1; 7 bases map to TRBD1. Trimming removed 2 bases from V and 0 bases from J; junction bases left unmatched: 12. Germline CDR1 is SGHTA and CDR2 is FQGTGA. The CDR3 runs 18 residues. CDR3 DNA: TGTGCCAGCAGCTTAGGTCGGGCGGCAGGGGGGATGAACACTGAAGCTTTCTTT. This codes for CASSLGRAAGGMNTEAFF.

There are many counts of this clonotype. The J gene is TRBJ1-1, the V gene TRBV12-3 or TRBV12-4, with D unresolved. This CDR3 is built from 13 residues. Trimming shortened V by 6 bases and J by 1 base, and 9 bases separated the two germline ends. The CDR3 is CASRPRRNTEAFF. The CDR3 region has the DNA TGTGCCAGCAGGCCGCGAAGGAACACTGAAGCTTTCTTT.

This clonotype has a handful of counts. CDR3 bases: TGTGCCTGGAGTGTACGGGGCGGGGGGTTAAGGGGCAATGAGCAGTTCTTC. Protein: CAWSVRGGGLRGNEQFF. This rearrangement joins TRBV30 to TRBJ2-1, with 8 bases identical to TRBD2. The CDR3 extends over 17 amino acids. Germline V gives CDR1 GTSNPN, CDR2 SVGIG (reference sequence). Trimming cost V 0 bases and J 6 bases; bases outside gene matches: 13.

This clonotype was picked up many times. The chain combines TRBV7-9 with TRBJ1-3; 7 nucleotides align to TRBD1. CDR3 length equals 15 residues. The V segment lost 5 bases and the J segment 2 bases; nucleotides outside the gene matches: 6. Germline V gene sequence: CDR1 SEHNR, CDR2 FQNEAQ (reference sequence). The CDR3 region is CASSEGQSAGNTIYF. The DNA for the CDR3 is TGTGCCAGCAGCGAGGGACAGTCGGCTGGAAACACCATATATTTT.

There are many counts of this clonotype. The chain links TRBV5-1 to TRBJ1-5; 8 nucleotides agree with TRBD1. V shed 4 bases, J shed 6 bases, and the junction held 9 bases outside the gene matches. Germline CDR1 is SGHRS and CDR2 is YFSETQ. The CDR3 has 15 amino acids. CDR3 sequence: CASSRTGSMGQPQHF. The CDR3 DNA follows: TGCGCCAGCAGCCGGACAGGGAGTATGGGTCAGCCCCAGCATTTT.

Ten or more counts support this clonotype. The chain is built from TRBV20-1 and TRBJ1-1; D possibly corresponds to TRBD1 (5 bases). The V gene lost 0 bases and the J gene lost 1 base, with 9 bases spanning the gap. The CDR3 is 14 residues long. From germline, CDR1 is DFQATT and CDR2 SNEGSKA (reference sequence). The CDR3: CSAREGGGNTEAFF. The CDR3 DNA sequence: TGCAGTGCTAGAGAGGGGGGGGGGAACACTGAAGCTTTCTTT.

Remarks on this clonotype: A much more abundant neighbour one base away suggests this may be a read error. CDR3 DNA: TGTGCCAGCATCCCGGGTACAAGAGAGACCCAGTACTTC. It yields the protein CASIPGTRETQYF. The chain carries TRBV28 and TRBJ2-5, with D hard to call. The CDR3 runs 13 residues. Germline V gene lookup returns CDR1 MDHEN and CDR2 SYDVKM. Trimming cost V 7 bases and J 4 bases, with 13 bases left between them.

This clonotype came up many times. This rearrangement joins TRBV2 to TRBJ1-5; D is unclear. The CDR3 is 17 amino acids. Trimming took 8 bases from V and 0 from J, leaving 20 bases between them. Germline V gene lookup returns CDR1 SNHLY and CDR2 FYNNEI. The CDR3 DNA reads TGTGCCAGCCCCAAGACGGGGTACTCTAATAGCAATCAGCCCCAGCATTTT. This translates into CASPKTGYSNSNQPQHF.

The V gene is TRBV9, the J gene TRBJ2-3; D is undetermined. There are 15 residues in the CDR3. The germline gives CDR1 SGDLS, CDR2 YYNGEE. Trimming left V 0 bases short and J 2 bases short, with 10 bases between. Here the CDR3 DNA reads TGTGCCAGCAGCGTAGCGTCACCCCCCACAGATACGCAGTATTTT. The encoded protein is CASSVASPPTDTQYF.

This clonotype has a handful of counts. The CDR3 DNA reads TGCAGTGCTAGTGGCGGGGACAGCCCCTACAATGAGCAGTTCTTC. Its translation: CSASGGDSPYNEQFF. This sequence joins TRBV20-1 and TRBJ2-1; D is possibly TRBD1 (7 bases). The germline V and J ends were trimmed by 3 bases and 2 bases, with 14 bases remaining between them. Germline CDR1 DFQATT, CDR2 SNEGSKA (reference sequence). There are 15 residues in the CDR3.

This clonotype was seen many times. V usage is TRBV28 and J usage is TRBJ2-7; possibly TRBD1 for D (6 bases). V was shortened by 5 bases and J by 2 bases, with 16 bases between the two germline ends. The CDR3 has 15 amino acids. The germline V gene has CDR1 MDHEN and CDR2 SYDVKM. The CDR3 DNA follows: TGTGCCAGCAGTCCCTGGGACACCGCGCCCTACGAGCAGTACTTC. This encodes CASSPWDTAPYEQYF.

The genes are TRBV5-8 and TRBJ1-4; 9 bases map to TRBD1. The J segment lost 11 bases and the V segment lost 2 bases, leaving 16 bases of the junction unmatched. This CDR3 spans 17 amino acids. The germline V gene has CDR1 SGHTS and CDR2 YDEGEE. CDR3 amino acids: CASSFPGQGTATGKLFF. CDR3 in DNA: TGTGCCAGCAGCTTTCCAGGACAGGGGACGGCAACGGGGAAACTGTTTTTT.

The table lists this clonotype with many counts. The gene calls are TRBV4-2 and TRBJ2-7, with 7 bases aligning to TRBD1. V trimming: 4 bases; J trimming: 2 bases; junction bases outside the gene matches: 5. Germline V gene sequence: CDR1 LGHNA, CDR2 YNFKEQ. CDR3 size: 14 residues. The CDR3: CASSPGDSTYEQYF. CDR3 sequence (DNA): TGTGCCAGCAGCCCAGGGGACAGTACCTACGAGCAGTACTTC.

This clonotype turned up a few times. The genes are TRBV2 and TRBJ1-5; no definite D call. CDR3 length equals 14 residues. V shed 4 bases and J shed 0 bases, with 7 bases lying between them. CDR1 and CDR2 from the germline V gene are SNHLY and FYNNEI. The CDR3 spells CASSGVNSNQPQHF. In nucleotides, the CDR3 is TGTGCCAGCAGTGGGGTAAATAGCAATCAGCCCCAGCATTTT.